The rows below give T cell receptor beta chains drawn from one sample of a study of identical twins. One entry per CDR3 protein, called by TCRdb with MiXCR from the 5' RACE reads. The sample contains just under 650,000 distinct CDR3 sequences, about 7% of which appear only once. These data were also filed under a second study, of yellow fever vaccine responses in identical twins.

Material: PBMCs. These receptors all stem from a woman between 18 and 29 years old in good health. The CDR3 runs from the conserved cysteine through the conserved F or W.

cdr3_aa j_call cdr3_length v_call
CASCRALDEQFF TRBJ2-1 12 TRBV6-6
CSGGGVQETQYF TRBJ2-5 12 TRBV29-1
CASSATGGGTGELFF TRBJ2-2 15 TRBV25-1
CASSLDRMTEAFF TRBJ1-1 13 TRBV11-2
CSVADRTNTEAFF TRBJ1-1 13 TRBV29-1
CASSYDRAPYGYTF TRBJ1-2 14 TRBV6-5
CASSSWPGANEKLFF TRBJ1-4 15 TRBV5-1
CASSFVRTSGRRRDTQYF TRBJ2-3 18 TRBV11-2
CASSSGTSAHNEQFF TRBJ2-1 15 TRBV9
CASSRERGRQETQYF TRBJ2-5 15 TRBV14
CASSHTFPGELFF TRBJ2-2 13 TRBV14
CASSSDNQETQYF TRBJ2-5 13 TRBV5-1
CSAYLPDRAGGYTF TRBJ1-2 14 TRBV20-1
CAISESGHNSPLHF TRBJ1-6 14 TRBV10-3
CASSTSGGNTEAFF TRBJ1-1 14 TRBV5-5
CASYSGRNTGELFF TRBJ2-2 14 TRBV10-2
CAIRPGTGGVKGILTGELFF TRBJ2-2 20 TRBV10-3
CASSLGGIYQQYF TRBJ2-7 13 TRBV28
CSAGQGAPNQPQHF TRBJ1-5 14 TRBV20-1
CASSDFGQSYGYTF TRBJ1-2 14 TRBV6-1
CASSLGRTRSTDTQYF TRBJ2-3 16 TRBV12-3/TRBV12-4
CATSDPSVERTDTQYF TRBJ2-3 16 TRBV24-1
CASSFRDRLRAFF TRBJ1-1 13 TRBV12-3/TRBV12-4
CASSQDKGFLSPLHF TRBJ1-6 15 TRBV3-1
CASRGENQPQHF TRBJ1-5 12 TRBV6-5
CSARGQINSPLHF TRBJ1-6 13 TRBV20-1
CASSNRDTLYEQYF TRBJ2-7 14 TRBV6-2/TRBV6-3